This T cell receptor (beta chain) was retrieved from a study of T cell changes during pregnancy in multiple sclerosis. Germline CDR1 and CDR2: SNHLY and FYNNEI. V shed 3 bases and J shed 6 bases, with 27 bases lying between them. CDR3 size: 18 residues. Clones were sequenced by immunoSEQ multiplex PCR, and TCRdb holds only the in-frame ones, with some missing. Here the sample spans roughly 30,000 clones, approximately 88% being singletons. This TCR was recovered from a female donor with multiple sclerosis, enrolled in a pregnancy study. The material sequenced was CD8+ T cells from peripheral blood mononuclear cells, taken before pregnancy. The rearrangement uses TRBV2 and TRBJ2-7, with D perhaps matching TRBD2 (6 bases). The CDR3 DNA is TGTGCCAGCAGTGATCCCCAGCGGGCAGCCTGGACTTTCTGCGAGCAGTACTTC. Translating it yields CASSDPQRAAWTFCEQYF.